This T cell receptor (beta chain) was sequenced for a study of shared clonotypes between healthy human individuals. Study at large: Samples came from two female and a few male donors aged 18 to 49. Study-wide findings and caveats: It was the non-shared clonotypes that had lower generation probabilities than clonotypes shared by all four donors.

Original handling: Filtering of immunoSEQ junctional sequences could not match full-length read filtering. Only in-frame clones appear in the TCRdb table, and some are missing; sequencing was by immunoSEQ multiplex PCR. V and J calls and clone size come straight from that table; D and trimming were deduced from the DNA. Here the sample spans about 800,000 clones, 95% to 97% being singletons. CD45RO-negative cells were positively selected for CCR7, leaving out terminally differentiated effector memory CD45RA+ cells. Turning to this clone: Its antigen is still unknown.

The CDR3 spans 16 residues. Germline V gene sequence: CDR1 SGHAT, CDR2 FQDESV (reference sequence). V was cut by 5 bases and J by 0 bases, with 14 bases left in between. The sequenced sample consisted of naive CD8+ T cells sorted from blood. The chain links TRBV11-1 to TRBJ2-1; D may match TRBD1 or TRBD2 (5 bases each). This TCR was recovered from a man between 25 and 39 years old in good health. The chain's CDR3 is CASSPRESGSYNEQFF. The DNA of the CDR3 is TGTGCCAGCAGCCCCAGGGAGTCTGGCTCCTACAATGAGCAGTTCTTC.